This entry is about one TCR beta chain. Its antigen is undetermined. Unexposed donor CD4+ T cells date from about 2011-2018, before the COVID-19 pandemic. After about ten days of culture, CD4+ T cells were isolated. Testing used SARS-CoV-2 S/N and four cold-coronavirus spikes on unexposed-donor CD4+ T cells, cells permitting. The germline CDR1 and CDR2 sequences are SGHRS and YFSETQ. This CDR3 has 17 amino acids. V lost 0 bases and J lost 3; bases outside the gene matches: 9. This sample is part of a study of CD4 T cells in relation to SARS-CoV-2 and coronaviruses. Profiled with immunoSEQ multiplex PCR; TCRdb holds only in-frame clones, not every one. The data show over 10,000 clones, around 73% seen once.

The receptor comes from a human donor in good health. Input material: CD4+ T cells from PBMCs, cultured in vitro. The chain carries TRBV5-1 and TRBJ2-7; 10 nucleotides match TRBD2. CDR3 sequence reads: CASSLDQRGGSLYEQYF. Here the CDR3 DNA reads TGCGCCAGCAGCTTGGACCAGCGGGGGGGCTCTCTCTACGAGCAGTACTTC.